This TCR beta chain comes out of a study of blood T cell repertoires in COVID-19. Germline CDR1 reads SGHAT; CDR2 reads FQDESV (reference sequence). The CDR3 sequence is 15 residues long. Trimming at V came to 2 bases and at J to 4 bases, leaving 3 bases not matched to a gene. Repertoires were generated with immunoSEQ multiplex PCR, while TCRdb's copy carries only in-frame clones and drops some. This table holds some 290,000 clones, around 86% found once. This clone was seen only once. The chain combines TRBV11-1 with TRBJ2-3; 10 nucleotides match TRBD2. The receptor was derived from a man younger than 35 with active or convalescent COVID-19. The sequenced sample was peripheral blood. The CDR3 DNA reads TGTGCCAGCAGCTTACGAAGCGGGAGGGCAGATACGCAGTATTTT. This sequence encodes CASSLRSGRADTQYF.